Sequencing of this T cell receptor (beta chain) was carried out in a study of cytomegalovirus exposure and HLA in healthy donors. Whole-study findings and limits: Serostatus for CMV was the only available immune exposure information. With high specificity and sensitivity, the classifier reportedly diagnosed cytomegalovirus status.

Primers included in the PCR were 60 Vbeta and 13 Jbeta primers. Clones were read by immunoSEQ multiplex PCR, and TCRdb kept only the in-frame ones, dropping some. The sample yields some 150,000 clones, 80% seen once. V lost 4 bases and J lost 4; bases outside the gene matches: 7. Germline lookup yields CDR1 SEHNR and CDR2 FQNEAQ (reference sequence). CDR3 length: 15 residues. This clone showed up just once. Its antigen remains unidentified. What was sequenced was PBMCs. The sequence was collected from a man aged 25 to 40 in good health and CMV-seronegative. This chain links TRBV7-9 with TRBJ2-7; 10 bases map to TRBD1. The CDR3 reads CASSSLWTGGYEQYF. CDR3 DNA: TGTGCCAGCAGCTCTCTATGGACAGGGGGTTACGAGCAGTACTTC.